This T cell receptor (beta chain) was documented in a study of shared clonotypes between healthy human individuals. Study results and caveats: Generally, estimated richness proved larger in naive subsets than it did in memory subsets. Clonotype sharing among donors was thought likely to change with sequencing depth.

Naive CD8 cells, CD45RO-negative and positively selected for CCR7, excluded terminally differentiated effector memory CD45RA+ cells. This CDR3 region has 12 residues. Germline V CDR1 and CDR2: SGHNT, YYREEE (reference sequence). Trimming shortened V by 3 bases and J by 5 bases, and 6 bases separated the two germline ends. Note on this clone: Its target is unknown.

Deep-level settings were used for running the assay. Original analysis: Junction-only sequences without quality scores came from ImmunoSEQ, so filtering differed. Sequenced by immunoSEQ multiplex PCR; TCRdb stores in-frame clones only, minus some. V, J and clone size reflect that table, while D and trimming were determined from the DNA. The data hold about 2 million clones, with about 95% observed a single time. Sequencing input: naive CD8+ T cells sorted from blood. This chain connects TRBV5-4 to TRBJ2-1; D call uncertain. The sequence derives from a man between 18 and 35 years old in good health. CDR3 DNA: TGTGCCAGCAGCTCCGGAGACAATGAGCAGTTCTTC. This sequence encodes CASSSGDNEQFF.